These T cell receptor beta chains were read from a single sample in a study of T-cell memory formation after mild COVID-19. MiXCR, applied by TCRdb to the 5' RACE reads, yields one record per CDR3 protein. The repertoire holds around 29,000 distinct CDR3 sequences, with around 12% as singletons. Material for sequencing was PBMCs or a T cell subset sorted from them (not recorded which). The receptors shown here come from an adult woman who had mild COVID-19 (a few samples of this study predate the infection). Cell type and time point are not known. CDR3s include the opening cysteine and the closing phenylalanine or tryptophan. A D gene is named only where the DNA matches it firmly. Part of the rows lack a size; the others show once, few, many or a class for expanded clones.

abundance	j_gene	d_gene	v_gene	CDR3aa	CDR3nt
medium-sized	TRBJ1-3	.	TRBV20-1	CSASSGLAGNTIYF	TGCAGTGCTTCCTCAGGGTTAGCTGGAAACACCATATATTTT
many	TRBJ2-3	.	TRBV4-1	CASSQDLFGFTGPMQYF	TGCGCCAGCAGCCAAGATCTCTTTGGCTTTACGGGACCTATGCAGTATTTT
many	TRBJ1-1	.	TRBV7-9	CASSLSGQTEAFF	TGTGCCAGCAGCCTTTCTGGACAGACTGAAGCTTTCTTT
many	TRBJ1-2	.	TRBV12-3/TRBV12-4	CASRITAGDGYTF	TGTGCCAGCAGAATTACGGCCGGGGATGGCTACACCTTC
many	TRBJ1-1	.	TRBV7-9	CASSLTREAFF	TGTGCCAGCAGCTTAACGAGGGAAGCTTTCTTT
many	TRBJ2-3	TRBD2	TRBV5-6	CASSLLAGTDTQYF	TGTGCCAGCAGCTTACTAGCGGGCACAGATACGCAGTATTTT
many	TRBJ1-6	.	TRBV20-1	CSARGVDYSYNSPLHF	TGCAGTGCTAGAGGTGTGGACTACTCCTATAATTCACCCCTCCACTTT
many	TRBJ1-5	.	TRBV5-7	CASSLARRQPQHF	TGTGCCAGCAGCTTGGCAAGAAGACAGCCCCAGCATTTT
many	TRBJ1-4	TRBD1	TRBV10-3	CATVAGGGEKLFF	TGTGCCACCGTAGCAGGGGGCGGTGAAAAACTGTTTTTT
many	TRBJ2-3	.	TRBV10-3	CAISESSTSTDTQYF	TGTGCCATCAGTGAGTCTAGTACTAGCACAGATACGCAGTATTTT
many	TRBJ1-2	TRBD1	TRBV29-1	CSVVPLTGDNYGYTF	TGCAGCGTTGTCCCGTTGACAGGGGATAACTATGGCTACACCTTC
many	TRBJ2-1	TRBD2	TRBV19	CASRTLAGDYNEQFF	TGTGCCAGTAGAACACTAGCGGGGGATTACAATGAGCAGTTCTTC
many	TRBJ2-2	.	TRBV7-9	CASSPPGVGTGELFF	TGTGCCAGCAGCCCCCCAGGGGTTGGCACCGGGGAGCTGTTTTTT
many	TRBJ2-1	.	TRBV20-1	CSARGDGPNNEQFF	TGCAGTGCTAGGGGGGATGGCCCAAACAATGAGCAGTTCTTC
many	TRBJ1-2	TRBD1	TRBV12-3/TRBV12-4	CASSSWTGNYGYTF	TGTGCCAGCAGTTCGTGGACAGGAAACTATGGCTACACCTTC
few	TRBJ2-5	TRBD2	TRBV4-1	CASSRTLAGGSQETQYF	TGCGCCAGCAGCCGGACACTAGCGGGGGGCAGCCAAGAGACCCAGTACTTC
many	TRBJ2-5	.	TRBV24-1	CATSVTEETQYF	TGTGCCACCAGTGTGACGGAAGAGACCCAGTACTTC
few	TRBJ1-5	.	TRBV2	CASSHPVSVNQPQHF	TGTGCCAGCAGCCACCCCGTCAGTGTTAATCAGCCCCAGCATTTT
many	TRBJ2-1	.	TRBV12-3/TRBV12-4	CASSFNSGSRFF	TGTGCCAGCAGTTTTAATTCTGGGTCCCGGTTCTTC
many	TRBJ1-2	.	TRBV6-5	CASSYAGRYGYTF	TGTGCCAGCAGTTACGCAGGCCGGTATGGCTACACCTTC
many	TRBJ1-2	.	TRBV5-1	CASSSDLGGYTF	TGCGCCAGCAGCTCGGACCTTGGGGGCTACACCTTC
many	TRBJ1-5	.	TRBV27	CASSLWSGRGTNQPQHF	TGTGCCAGCAGTTTATGGTCTGGCCGGGGGACCAATCAGCCCCAGCATTTT
many	TRBJ2-2	TRBD2	TRBV29-1	CSVAGGAAGELFF	TGCAGCGTGGCGGGGGGGGCGGCCGGGGAGCTGTTTTTT
many	TRBJ2-2	TRBD1	TRBV19	CASSIGTGNTGELFF	TGTGCCAGTAGTATAGGGACAGGAAACACCGGGGAGCTGTTTTTT
medium-sized	TRBJ1-4	.	TRBV7-6	CASSLRVQEKLFF	TGTGCCAGCAGCTTGAGGGTGCAAGAAAAACTGTTTTTT
many	TRBJ1-3	.	TRBV20-1	CSARADSFSGNTIYF	TGCAGTGCTAGAGCGGACAGTTTCTCTGGAAACACCATATATTTT
.	TRBJ2-1	TRBD2	TRBV12-3/TRBV12-4	CASSLMVGLAGGQFF	TGTGCCAGCAGTTTGATGGTAGGACTAGCGGGGGGTCAGTTCTTC
many	TRBJ2-6	.	TRBV15	CATSRDPPGANVLTF	TGTGCCACCAGCAGAGACCCCCCTGGGGCCAACGTCCTGACTTTC
many	TRBJ2-5	.	TRBV18	CASSAETQYF	TGTGCCAGCTCCGCCGAGACCCAGTACTTC
many	TRBJ2-5	.	TRBV18	CASSPRGGYQETQYF	TGTGCCAGCTCACCACGAGGGGGATACCAAGAGACCCAGTACTTC
many	TRBJ2-6	.	TRBV20-1	CSAVSGGGANVLTF	TGCAGTGCTGTCAGCGGTGGCGGGGCCAACGTCCTGACTTTC